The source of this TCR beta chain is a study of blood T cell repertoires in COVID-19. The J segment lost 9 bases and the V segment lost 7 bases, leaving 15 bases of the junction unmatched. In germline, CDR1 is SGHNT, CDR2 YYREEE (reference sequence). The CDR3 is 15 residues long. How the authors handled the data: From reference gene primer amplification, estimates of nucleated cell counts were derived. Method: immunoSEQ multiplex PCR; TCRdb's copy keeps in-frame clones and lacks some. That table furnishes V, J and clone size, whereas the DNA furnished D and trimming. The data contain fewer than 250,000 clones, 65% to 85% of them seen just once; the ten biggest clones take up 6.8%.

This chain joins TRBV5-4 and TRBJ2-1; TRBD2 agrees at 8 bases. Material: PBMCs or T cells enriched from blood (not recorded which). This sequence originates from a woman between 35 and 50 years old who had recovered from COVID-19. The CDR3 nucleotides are TGTGCCAGCGGTGAGTCAGCGGGAGAATGGGGTGAGCAGTTCTTC. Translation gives CASGESAGEWGEQFF.